This TCR beta chain appears in the sequencing data of a study of blood T cell repertoires in COVID-19. This clone was seen just once. Here immunoSEQ multiplex PCR was the method, and the copy in TCRdb shows in-frame clones only, minus some. The table records approximately 260,000 clones, about nine tenths of them present only once. The CDR3 consists of 16 residues. The ends were cut back, 4 bases at V and 4 bases at J, with 20 bases in the middle. Germline V gene lookup returns CDR1 SGHRS and CDR2 YFSETQ. The specimen was PBMCs or T cells enriched from blood (not recorded which). This sequence was found in a woman aged 40 to 50 with acute COVID-19. The chain links TRBV5-1 to TRBJ1-1; perhaps TRBD1 as D (6 bases). The CDR3 DNA sequence: TGCGCCAGCAGCACCATGGGAGGGGGTCTGTCCACTGAAGCTTTCTTT. Translation gives CASSTMGGGLSTEAFF.